This T cell receptor beta chain was identified during a study of T cell responses to AZD1222 COVID-19 vaccine (dated by TCRdb to the early 2020s). Regarding the study in general: TCR sequencing covered some 240 trial participants: about 210 given two doses of AZD1222 and about 26 given two doses of MenACWY control vaccine. Trial participants were enrolled by age into subgroups of 18-55, 56-69 and 70-plus years, and around 150, 28 and 57 TCR-sequenced participants, respectively, were included in these subgroups. What the research found in general, with its limitations: Conclusions about previously exposed vaccinees are limited because only six or seven AZD1222 recipients were SARS-CoV-2 seropositive at baseline. Participants were mostly white British and included more females than males, and it was suggested by the authors that clonal diversity may have been underestimated. The whole spike protein was spanned by vaccine-associated CD4 TCRs, and dominant responses were seen in regions 160-218 and 743-854. Because no day 14 peak-response samples were available, the repertoires could be characterized only after the peak T cell response. Nearly half of unique spike-specific TCRs reportedly recognized epitopes outside regions mutated in the B.1.351 and B.1.1.7 variants. In the small 56-69-year group, the increase in depth fell short of significance, most likely because of low power. Spike-specific TCR breadth and depth rose significantly after two AZD1222 doses compared with day 0 and with MenACWY recipients.

This clone was seen just once. Its specific antigen is unknown. No much larger clone is present one base from it, and per-base qualities are unavailable. The time point label of this sample denotes: baseline before first vaccination. Explained via the paper, the treatment or condition label denotes: meningococcal conjugate vaccine given as trial control. Vaccinee samples came from UK trials COV001 and COV002, including a single-blind randomized controlled phase 2/3 trial of AZD1222 (ChAdOx1 nCoV-19) in healthy adults. For TCRbeta chain sequencing, PBMC samples were collected from trial participants at day 0 and at day 28 after the second dose. The CDR3 regions of human TCRbeta chains were analyzed by immunosequencing. As for how the authors treated the data: TCRs in the repertoires were matched against a reference library of SARS-CoV-2-specific TCRs that had been generated with the MIRA antigen-specificity platform. Breadth meant the fraction of unique TCRs that were SARS-CoV-2-associated, whereas depth meant the fraction of total T cells that were SARS-CoV-2-associated. Using the MIRA data, every spike-specific TCR was mapped to the spike region that the TCR reacted to and assigned to either a CD4 or a CD8 class. Log10-transformed breadth and depth values were compared by one-way ANOVA with Sidak's multiple comparisons tests. In its TCRdb copy, this immuneACCESS table keeps in-frame sequences only and misses some clones. Where compared with another copy, unresolved V genes explain less than half of these, and the others have no known cause. The V and J calls and the clone size are those of that table, but D and trimming were determined from the DNA. Counted in this sample were hundreds of thousands of clones; under 95% of them appeared once. The leading ten clones occupy around 1% of the sample.

The V end loses 6 bases and the J end loses 0 bases, and a stretch of 9 bases separates them. The germline V gene (reference sequence) specifies LGHDT as CDR1 and YNNKEL as CDR2. The CDR3 measures 14 amino acids from cysteine to phenylalanine. Left in the record is the CDR3 DNA by itself, 42 bases read in frame from the first base. The source is an adult in good health. Sequenced material: peripheral blood, taken on day 0 of MenACWY control vaccination. The rearranged segments are TRBV3-1 (or the pseudogene TRBV3-2) and TRBJ1-3, with TRBD1 perhaps the D gene, on 5 matching bases. This receptor carries the CDR3 CASRDQGSGNTIYF. The nucleotide sequence is given as TGTGCCAGCAGGGATCAGGGCTCTGGAAACACCATATATTTT.